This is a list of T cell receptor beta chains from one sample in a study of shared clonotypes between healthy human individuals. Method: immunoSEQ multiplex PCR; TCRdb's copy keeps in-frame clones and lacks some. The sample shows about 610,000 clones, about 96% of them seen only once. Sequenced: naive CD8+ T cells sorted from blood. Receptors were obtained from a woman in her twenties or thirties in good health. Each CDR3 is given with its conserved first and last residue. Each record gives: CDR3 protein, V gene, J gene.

CDR3: CASSFVGLAGNTDTQYF
V: TRBV5-8
J: TRBJ2-3

CDR3: CASSPRRDLNTEAFF
V: TRBV28
J: TRBJ1-1

CDR3: CASSLDGEAYEQYF
V: TRBV5-4
J: TRBJ2-7

CDR3: CSAEEGGGTGELFF
V: TRBV29-1
J: TRBJ2-2

CDR3: CTTTVQGPDTQYF
V: TRBV29-1
J: TRBJ2-3

CDR3: CASSQLLAGDSYEQYF
V: TRBV6-6
J: TRBJ2-7

CDR3: CASSEAVLGRINEKLFF
V: TRBV2
J: TRBJ1-4

CDR3: CASSDDSGNTIYF
V: TRBV13
J: TRBJ1-3

CDR3: CASSLVSGGHTDTQYF
V: TRBV7-9
J: TRBJ2-3

CDR3: CASNYPGTSREAFF
V: TRBV5-8
J: TRBJ1-1

CDR3: CASSLDSYNEQFF
V: TRBV5-1
J: TRBJ2-1

CDR3: CASSQEGTTYSNQPQHF
V: TRBV4-1
J: TRBJ1-5

CDR3: CASSLLTGQGMTEAFF
V: TRBV9
J: TRBJ1-1

CDR3: CASSPTGDWETQYF
V: TRBV4-1
J: TRBJ2-5

CDR3: CASSLDREGAANYGYTF
V: TRBV11-2
J: TRBJ1-2

CDR3: CASSIDLFVNTEAFF
V: TRBV19
J: TRBJ1-1

CDR3: CASSQEQGHQPQHF
V: TRBV4-1
J: TRBJ1-5

CDR3: CASRVHQGYSNQPQHF
V: TRBV28
J: TRBJ1-5

CDR3: CASSARDSYEQYF
V: TRBV7-9
J: TRBJ2-7

CDR3: CASSQTGKNTEAFF
V: TRBV5-4
J: TRBJ1-1

CDR3: CASRGTWETQYF
V: TRBV7-9
J: TRBJ2-5

CDR3: CASSLVAGSSYEQYF
V: TRBV27
J: TRBJ2-7

CDR3: CASRQPNTEAFF
V: TRBV7-9
J: TRBJ1-1

CDR3: CASRSRQGSNYGYTF
V: TRBV7-2
J: TRBJ1-2

CDR3: CASSPGTTNTGELFF
V: TRBV28
J: TRBJ2-2

CDR3: CASSRSSTGELFF
V: TRBV19
J: TRBJ2-2

CDR3: CASSLGTRNTGELFF
V: TRBV7-9
J: TRBJ2-2

CDR3: CARGYWTGLYNEQFF
V: TRBV27
J: TRBJ2-1

CDR3: CASSLAASWEQYF
V: TRBV6-5
J: TRBJ2-7

CDR3: CASSLVADSYYEQYF
V: TRBV5-1
J: TRBJ2-7

CDR3: CASSVTSGGNEQFF
V: TRBV19
J: TRBJ2-1

CDR3: CASSFTLPGRGTRDTEAFF
V: TRBV27
J: TRBJ1-1

CDR3: CSVEDGTLQETQYF
V: TRBV29-1
J: TRBJ2-5

CDR3: CASRGEQTPYEQYF
V: TRBV5-1
J: TRBJ2-7

CDR3: CASSPPGAGYEQYF
V: TRBV6-5
J: TRBJ2-7

CDR3: CASSSSGSLTDTQYF
V: TRBV7-9
J: TRBJ2-3

CDR3: CASSSVPRDSNEKLFF
V: TRBV11-2
J: TRBJ1-4

CDR3: CASSLGSTYEQYF
V: TRBV5-4
J: TRBJ2-7

CDR3: CASSFGRATEKLFF
V: TRBV27
J: TRBJ1-4

CDR3: CASSWRLSSGNTIYF
V: TRBV6-8
J: TRBJ1-3

CDR3: CASSFGSGGSEQYF
V: TRBV5-6
J: TRBJ2-7

CDR3: CASRTNTEAFF
V: TRBV5-4
J: TRBJ1-1

CDR3: CASSLEDQETQYF
V: TRBV13
J: TRBJ2-5

CDR3: CASSPTSGDYEQYF
V: TRBV11-1
J: TRBJ2-7

CDR3: CASSFQTSTDTQYF
V: TRBV7-9
J: TRBJ2-3

CDR3: CASSELAGGRETQYF
V: TRBV11-3
J: TRBJ2-5

CDR3: CASSLGGAPTDTQYF
V: TRBV28
J: TRBJ2-3

CDR3: CASSPRAGLYNEQFF
V: TRBV2
J: TRBJ2-1

CDR3: CASSATDRRDYGYTF
V: TRBV13
J: TRBJ1-2

CDR3: CASSLVQGEDTQYF
V: TRBV5-4
J: TRBJ2-3

CDR3: CASSLEGQPQHF
V: TRBV7-8
J: TRBJ1-5

CDR3: CASSHPRTNYGYTF
V: TRBV4-2
J: TRBJ1-2

CDR3: CASSEAFMASGRARLNEQFF
V: TRBV6-1
J: TRBJ2-1

CDR3: CASGLGTSPQHF
V: TRBV12-5
J: TRBJ1-5

CDR3: CASITGIREFAGELFF
V: TRBV5-8
J: TRBJ2-2

CDR3: CASSSEIAGSYNEQFF
V: TRBV7-6
J: TRBJ2-1